One sample yielded the 16 T cell receptor beta chains listed below, sequenced in a study of vaccination effects on CD4 cells after COVID-19. CD4+ T cells specific for antigen were expanded with viral peptide pools by the ViraFEST assay before sequencing. Once cultured for 10 days, the cells underwent separation to obtain CD4+ T cells. PCR showed that the person got SARS-CoV-2 infection at some point between March and December 2020. No antigen has been identified for these receptors. Clones were read by immunoSEQ multiplex PCR, and TCRdb kept only the in-frame ones, dropping some. The profile shows around 47,000 clones, around 70% of them singletons. The material sequenced was CD4+ T cells from PBMCs cultured with a peptide pool, taken before COVID-19 vaccination. These receptors were collected from a human donor who had a prior SARS-CoV-2 infection.

The rearrangement joins TRBV18 to TRBJ2-3; the D call may be TRBD1 or TRBD2 (6 bases each). CDR3 size: 15 residues. Per the germline V gene, CDR1 is KGHSH and CDR2 is LQKENI. V dropped 3 bases and J dropped 3 bases, with 13 bases sitting between them. For the CDR3, the DNA is TGTGCCAGCTCACCGAGGGGGGCGCGAACAGATACGCAGTATTTT. As protein: CASSPRGARTDTQYF.

This clone was observed a single time. The chain uses TRBV12-5 and TRBJ2-6; no definite D call. CDR1 and CDR2 from the germline V gene are LGHNT and FRNRAP. V gave up 4 bases and J gave up 0 bases, with 34 bases separating them. This CDR3 spans 24 amino acids. The CDR3 protein is CASGYRNSIPLTQEINSGANVLTF. The CDR3 region has the DNA TGTGCTAGTGGTTATAGGAATTCCATCCCACTCACCCAGGAGATTAACTCTGGGGCCAACGTCCTGACTTTC.

The chain employs TRBV11-3 and TRBJ2-1; a possible D gene is TRBD2 (6 bases). Germline lookup yields CDR1 SGHNT and CDR2 YENEEA. Trimming pared 3 bases from V and 0 bases from J, leaving 9 bases between. The CDR3 extends over 15 amino acids. The CDR3 here is CASSFTGVSYNEQFF. The DNA for the CDR3 is TGTGCCAGCAGCTTCACGGGGGTCTCCTACAATGAGCAGTTCTTC.

The rearrangement links TRBV3-1 (or the pseudogene TRBV3-2) to TRBJ1-2; D not certain. Germline V gene lookup returns CDR1 LGHDT and CDR2 YNNKEL (reference sequence). V gave up 0 bases and J gave up 8 bases, with 13 bases separating them. The CDR3 length is 14 residues. The CDR3 loop is CASSQEPVLSGYTF. CDR3 nucleotide sequence: TGTGCCAGCAGCCAAGAGCCAGTTTTGTCCGGCTACACCTTC.

This clone has just one count. The rearrangement uses TRBV10-3 and TRBJ2-1; 8 bases fit TRBD2. The CDR3 runs to 15 residues. V lost 4 bases, J lost 3 bases, and 5 bases stayed unmatched. Germline loops: CDR1 ENHRY, CDR2 SYGVKD. This CDR3 reads CAISGVAGLYNEQFF. The CDR3 DNA is TGTGCCATCAGTGGGGTAGCGGGACTCTACAATGAGCAGTTCTTC.

The chain has TRBV2 and TRBJ1-2; tentatively, D is TRBD1 (5 bases). Trimming removed 2 bases from V and 6 bases from J, with 13 bases in between. CDR3 length: 14 amino acids. In germline, CDR1 is SNHLY, CDR2 FYNNEI. The CDR3 loop is CASSELFGADGYTF. The CDR3 DNA reads as TGTGCCAGCAGTGAATTATTTGGGGCGGATGGCTACACCTTC.

The V gene is TRBV3-1 (or the pseudogene TRBV3-2), the J gene TRBJ1-2; possible D gene TRBD1, 6 bases. Between the trimmed V and J ends, which lost 4 bases and 3 bases, there was a span of 9 bases. The CDR3 is 13 residues long. Per germline, CDR1 LGHDT and CDR2 YNNKEL (reference sequence). CDR3 protein: CASSLGQYYGYTF. CDR3 DNA sequence: TGTGCCAGCAGCCTCGGACAGTACTATGGCTACACCTTC.

This chain connects TRBV5-1 to TRBJ2-7, with TRBD2 identical over 10 bases. Germline-derived CDR1 and CDR2 are SGHRS and YFSETQ. CDR3 size: 16 residues. J was trimmed by 4 bases and V by 0 bases; bases with no gene match: 7. The CDR3 here is CASSLGSGGAGYEQYF. CDR3 coding DNA: TGCGCCAGCAGCTTGGGGAGCGGGGGGGCCGGGTACGAGCAGTACTTC.

V is TRBV7-6 and J is TRBJ2-5, with 8 nucleotides matching TRBD2. With V trimmed by 0 bases and J by 5 bases, 2 bases remained unmatched. This CDR3 contains 14 residues. Germline V gene data show CDR1 as SGHVS and CDR2 as FNYEAQ. CDR3 residues: CASSLALAGETQYF. CDR3 DNA sequence: TGTGCCAGCAGCTTAGCGCTAGCGGGCGAGACCCAGTACTTC.

This clone was seen more than once but under ten times. The chain carries TRBV2 and TRBJ2-3, with 12 bases aligning to TRBD2. Germline V gives CDR1 SNHLY, CDR2 FYNNEI. This CDR3 contains 15 residues. V was pared by 6 bases and J by 5 bases, with 6 bases of the junction left unmatched. The CDR3 here is CASRDLGLAGDTQYF. The CDR3 nucleotides read TGTGCCAGCAGAGATTTGGGACTAGCGGGAGATACGCAGTATTTT.

This chain uses TRBV4-1 with TRBJ2-5; D perhaps matches TRBD2 (6 bases). CDR3 size: 15 residues. With 0 bases removed from V and 5 bases from J, the gap between germline ends came to 13 bases. The germline V gene has CDR1 MGHRA and CDR2 YSYEKL. In DNA, the CDR3 is TGCGCCAGCAGCCAAGAAGGACTTGGGGGGGAGACCCAGTACTTC. It translates to CASSQEGLGGETQYF.

J is TRBJ2-2 and V is TRBV7-9, with a tentative D call TRBD1 (6 bases). With 2 bases removed from V and 6 bases from J, the gap between germline ends came to 10 bases. The CDR3 contains 14 residues. Germline V gives CDR1 SEHNR, CDR2 FQNEAQ (reference sequence). The CDR3 DNA follows: TGTGCCAGCAGCTTATGGCAGGGGTCCGGGGAGCTGTTTTTT. This translates into CASSLWQGSGELFF.

This sequence joins TRBV5-6 and TRBJ2-7, with TRBD1 as a possible D gene (7 bases). Trimming left V 1 base short and J 10 bases short, with 21 bases between. The CDR3 is 15 amino acids. Germline CDR1 and CDR2: SGHDT and YYEEEE. The CDR3 bases are TGTGCCAGCAGCTTGACGGGATCGGGGGACAGACGACAGTACTTC. Its protein is CASSLTGSGDRRQYF.

The chain carries TRBV24-1 and TRBJ2-5; tentatively, D is TRBD1 or TRBD2 (5 bases each). Trimming pared 4 bases from V and 5 bases from J, leaving 16 bases between. Germline V gene sequence: CDR1 KGHDR, CDR2 SFDVKD. The length of the CDR3 is 15 residues. The CDR3 region is CATSDPRGPGETQYF. CDR3 sequence (DNA): TGTGCCACCAGTGACCCTCGGGGCCCCGGTGAGACCCAGTACTTC.

The gene calls are TRBV19 and TRBJ1-4; D unclear. CDR1 is LNHDA and CDR2 is SQIVND in the germline V gene (reference sequence). This CDR3 is 17 amino acids long. Trimming stripped 4 bases from V and 3 bases from J, with 18 bases between. This CDR3 is CASSSTPEWQSNEKLFF. The CDR3 DNA follows: TGTGCCAGTAGTAGTACACCGGAGTGGCAGTCTAATGAAAAACTGTTTTTT.

V gene TRBV3-1 (or the pseudogene TRBV3-2) combines with J gene TRBJ2-7; TRBD2 is a possible D gene (6 bases). V was cut by 4 bases and J by 0 bases, with 16 bases left in between. This CDR3 spans 16 amino acids. Germline loops: CDR1 LGHDT, CDR2 YNNKEL (reference sequence). This chain's CDR3 is CASSRPTGTFSYEQYF. The CDR3 coding sequence is TGTGCCAGCAGCCGCCCCACCGGGACTTTCTCCTACGAGCAGTACTTC.